This T cell receptor (beta chain) comes out of a study of blood T cell repertoires in COVID-19. Data came from immunoSEQ multiplex PCR; TCRdb stores just in-frame clones and leaves some out. The sample shows 340,000 or so clones, 65% to 85% of them seen only once. The sample consisted of peripheral blood. This sequence originates from a young man with active or convalescent COVID-19.

CDR3 coding DNA: TGCGCCAGCAGCTTTAGCGGGGGCAATGAGCAGTTCTTC. Translating it yields CASSFSGGNEQFF. The V call is TRBV5-1, the J call TRBJ2-1, with TRBD2 identical over 9 bases. V lost 2 bases, J lost 6 bases, and 0 bases stayed unmatched. The CDR3 consists of 13 residues. Germline loops: CDR1 SGHRS, CDR2 YFSETQ.